This TCR beta chain was obtained from a study of CD8+ T cells in alopecia areata. Overall study context: Patients remained on tofacitinib for 6 to 18 months and then went 6 months without it.

Trimming left V 5 bases short and J 4 bases short, with 14 bases between. Germline V gene data show CDR1 as SEHNR and CDR2 as FQNEAQ (reference sequence). CDR3 size: 14 residues. Extracted RNA was reverse transcribed into cDNA, the sequencing template. Clones were read by immunoSEQ multiplex PCR, and TCRdb kept only the in-frame ones, dropping some. The sample holds roughly 120,000 clones, approximately 38% seen once. The sequencing input was CD4+ T cells sorted from blood. The rearrangement uses TRBV7-9 and TRBJ2-5; D unclear. This clonotype originated in a human donor with alopecia areata. CDR3 sequence: CASSRPVPAETQYF. The CDR3 DNA sequence: TGTGCCAGCAGCCGACCCGTCCCCGCAGAGACCCAGTACTTC.